A selection of T cell receptor beta chains follows, all from one sample in a study of cytomegalovirus exposure and HLA in healthy donors. Sequenced by immunoSEQ multiplex PCR; TCRdb stores in-frame clones only, minus some. The table has some 62,000 clones, more than 75% seen once. Sequenced material: PBMCs. The source of these receptors is a man aged 18 to 29 in good health and CMV-seronegative. The CDR3 runs from the conserved cysteine through the conserved F or W. The order of the fields is V gene, J gene, D gene, clone size, CDR3 DNA, CDR3 protein. The D gene is left open where the match is weak. Rows may omit the clone size; those that give it use once, few, many or a size class.

>TRBV7-2|TRBJ2-7|-|-
TGTGCCAGCAGTCTAATAGGGGGGGGAGACTACGAGCAGTACTTC
CASSLIGGGDYEQYF
>TRBV4-1|TRBJ1-1|TRBD1|-
TGCGCCAGCAGCCAAGGACAGGGGCACACTGAAGCTTTCTTT
CASSQGQGHTEAFF
>TRBV6-6|TRBJ2-1|-|-
TGTGCCAGCAGTTACAGCACAGACTACAATGAGCAGTTCTTC
CASSYSTDYNEQFF
>TRBV2|TRBJ2-7|TRBD1|-
TGTGCCAGCATTCCGGACAGGGACTCCTCCTACGAGCAGTACTTC
CASIPDRDSSYEQYF
>TRBV7-9|TRBJ1-1|-|-
TGTGCCAGCAGCCCCCCCATGAGGAACACTGAAGCTTTCTTT
CASSPPMRNTEAFF
>TRBV7-3|TRBJ2-7|-|-
TGTGCCAGCAGCCCGGACGCCTCAGGAGGCGAGCAGTACTTC
CASSPDASGGEQYF
>TRBV6-1|TRBJ1-3|-|-
TGTGCCAGCAGATTAGAAACGGGCTCTGGAAACACCATATATTTT
CASRLETGSGNTIYF
>TRBV7-8|TRBJ2-1|-|few
TGTGCCAGCAGCTCCCAAGGGGTCAATTTCAATGAGCAGTTCTTC
CASSSQGVNFNEQFF
>TRBV30|TRBJ1-2|-|-
TGTGCCTGGAGTGCCCTTCGGACACCGACTAACTATGGCTACACCTTC
CAWSALRTPTNYGYTF
>TRBV6-6|TRBJ1-2|-|-
TGTGCCAGCATTCAGGGGCCCGATACTTACTATTATGGCTACACCTTC
CASIQGPDTYYYGYTF
>TRBV7-8|TRBJ2-6|TRBD1|few
TGTGCCAGCAGCCCCCGGACAGGGGGATACTCTGGGGCCAACGTCCTGACTTTC
CASSPRTGGYSGANVLTF
>TRBV10-2|TRBJ2-7|-|-
TGCGCCAGCAGTGAACTAGCTCCCTACGAGCAGTACTTC
CASSELAPYEQYF
>TRBV4-1|TRBJ1-1|-|once
TGCGCCAGCATAGGGGGAGACACTGAAGCTTTCTTT
CASIGGDTEAFF
>TRBV11-2|TRBJ1-2|-|-
TGTGCCAGCAGCTCACCAAAACAGGGTAACTATGGCTACACCTTC
CASSSPKQGNYGYTF
>TRBV7-2|TRBJ2-5|TRBD1|-
TGTGCCAGCAGCTCGCGGACGGGACAGCAAGAGACCCAGTACTTC
CASSSRTGQQETQYF
>TRBV19|TRBJ1-2|-|-
TGTGCCAGTAGTAACCGAGGCCCCTATGGCTACACCTTC
CASSNRGPYGYTF
>TRBV9|TRBJ1-4|TRBD1|-
TGTGCCAGCAGCGGGGGACAGACTAATGAAAAACTGTTTTTT
CASSGGQTNEKLFF
>TRBV5-1|TRBJ2-3|-|-
TGCGCCAGCAGCTTACCCGGGGTGGATACGCAGTATTTT
CASSLPGVDTQYF
>TRBV25-1|TRBJ1-1|TRBD1|few
TGTGCCAGCAGTCCCCGGACAGGGACCGCTGAAGCTTTCTTT
CASSPRTGTAEAFF
>TRBV11-2|TRBJ1-6|TRBD1|-
TGTGCCAGCAGCTTAGATTACAGGGGGGATAATTCACCCCTCCACTTT
CASSLDYRGDNSPLHF
>TRBV9|TRBJ2-7|TRBD2|-
TGTGCCAGCAGCGTAGGGGGGGGATTCTACGAGCAGTACTTC
CASSVGGGFYEQYF
>TRBV7-7|TRBJ2-1|-|-
TGTGCTAGCAGCCACACCAGGGTCCATGAGCAGTTCTTC
CASSHTRVHEQFF
>TRBV12-5|TRBJ2-3|TRBD2|-
TGTGCTAGTGGTCTGGGACTAGCGGGGATGACAGATACGCAGTATTTT
CASGLGLAGMTDTQYF
>TRBV2|TRBJ1-1|-|-
TGTGCCAGCGGAGTTTTCAAGAGGACTGAAGCTTTCTTT
CASGVFKRTEAFF
>TRBV18|TRBJ1-1|TRBD1|-
TGTGCCAGCTCAACCGACAGGGAGAGTTTCACTGAAGCTTTCTTT
CASSTDRESFTEAFF
>TRBV2|TRBJ2-1|-|-
TGTGCCAGCCGGAACACAGGGTTTAATGAGCAGTTCTTC
CASRNTGFNEQFF
>TRBV30|TRBJ2-7|-|-
TGTGCCTCCGACGCGGACTACGAGCAGTACTTC
CASDADYEQYF
>TRBV6-1|TRBJ2-7|-|-
TGTGCCAGCAGTGAGGCCAGGCACTCCTACGAGCAGTACTTC
CASSEARHSYEQYF
>TRBV11-3|TRBJ2-7|-|-
TGTGCCAGCAGCCCGTCGGCCTACGAGCAGTACTTC
CASSPSAYEQYF
>TRBV30|TRBJ2-7|TRBD1|-
TGTGCCTGGAATCATGGACAGGGCGGCTACGAGCAGTACTTC
CAWNHGQGGYEQYF
>TRBV11-3|TRBJ1-2|TRBD1|-
TGTGCCAGCAGCTCCACAGGGGGCTATGGCTACACCTTC
CASSSTGGYGYTF
>TRBV6-6|TRBJ2-7|TRBD1|-
TGTGCCAGCAGTTGGGACAGGGAATACGAGCAGTACTTC
CASSWDREYEQYF
>TRBV28|TRBJ1-6|-|-
TGTGCCAGCAGTTTACGGCCAGGGACAAAACCCCTCCACTTT
CASSLRPGTKPLHF
>TRBV30|TRBJ1-6|TRBD1|-
TGTGCCTGGTCCCAGGGGGTAAGTTCACCCCTCCACTTT
CAWSQGVSSPLHF
>TRBV5-4|TRBJ1-5|-|once
TGTGCCAGCAGCTCGCCGGACAGAAATAGCAATCAGCCCCAGCATTTT
CASSSPDRNSNQPQHF
>TRBV18|TRBJ2-1|-|-
TGTGCCAGCTCTACCGGGGGCTACAATGAGCAGTTCTTC
CASSTGGYNEQFF
>TRBV15|TRBJ1-3|-|-
TGTGCCACCAGCATGGACAGACTCTCTGGAAACACCATATATTTT
CATSMDRLSGNTIYF
>TRBV28|TRBJ1-4|TRBD1|-
TGTGCCAGCAGTTCTCCCGCTGGGACAGGGGGCCCTGAAAAACTGTTTTTT
CASSSPAGTGGPEKLFF
>TRBV6-5|TRBJ1-2|-|-
TGTGCCAGCACTAGGGACAAGGAGTATGGCTACACCTTC
CASTRDKEYGYTF
>TRBV9|TRBJ2-7|-|-
TGTGCCAGCAGCAGCGCGGGTTACGAGCAGTACTTC
CASSSAGYEQYF
>TRBV15|TRBJ1-5|-|-
TGTGCCACCAGCAGAGATCTTGGAGACAATCAGCCCCAGCATTTT
CATSRDLGDNQPQHF
>TRBV28|TRBJ2-1|TRBD1|-
TGTGCCAGCAGGACGGGACAGGGAAATTACAATGAGCAGTTCTTC
CASRTGQGNYNEQFF
>TRBV9|TRBJ2-7|-|-
TGTGCCAGCAGCGTCGGAGCGGAAAGCTCCTACGAGCAGTACTTC
CASSVGAESSYEQYF
>TRBV7-3|TRBJ1-2|-|-
TGTGCCAGCATCCCGAGTTCAACCAACTATGGCTACACCTTC
CASIPSSTNYGYTF
>TRBV6-6|TRBJ1-1|TRBD1|-
TGTGCCAGCACGAGGGGGCGAGACACTGAAGCTTTCTTT
CASTRGRDTEAFF
>TRBV4-1|TRBJ1-4|-|once
TGCGCCAGCAGCCAAGTCGGGGACGGGAGTGAAAAACTGTTTTTT
CASSQVGDGSEKLFF
>TRBV29-1|TRBJ1-1|-|-
TGCAGCGTCCGGCGGACTCTCACTGAAGCTTTCTTT
CSVRRTLTEAFF
>TRBV9|TRBJ2-1|-|-
TGTGCCAGCAGCGTAGCGGGGGAACGATACAATGAGCAGTTCTTC
CASSVAGERYNEQFF
>TRBV4-1|TRBJ1-2|-|-
TGCGCCAGCAGCGATACAGTGGGCGGCTACACCTTC
CASSDTVGGYTF
>TRBV9|TRBJ1-1|TRBD1|-
TGTGCCAGCAGCCCCCGGACAGGAAACACTGAAGCTTTCTTT
CASSPRTGNTEAFF
>TRBV9|TRBJ2-3|TRBD2|-
TGTGCCAGCAGCTCCAGCGGGGGCCTCACAGATACGCAGTATTTT
CASSSSGGLTDTQYF